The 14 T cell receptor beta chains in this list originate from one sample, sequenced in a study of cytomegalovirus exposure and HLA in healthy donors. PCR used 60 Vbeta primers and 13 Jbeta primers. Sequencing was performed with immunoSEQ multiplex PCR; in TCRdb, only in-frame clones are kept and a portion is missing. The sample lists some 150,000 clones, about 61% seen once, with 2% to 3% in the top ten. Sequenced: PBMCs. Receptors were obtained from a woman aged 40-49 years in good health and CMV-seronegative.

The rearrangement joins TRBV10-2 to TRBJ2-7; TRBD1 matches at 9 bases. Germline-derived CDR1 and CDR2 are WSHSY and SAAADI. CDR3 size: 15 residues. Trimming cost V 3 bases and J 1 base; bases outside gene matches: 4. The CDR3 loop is CASSEGGQGSYEQYF. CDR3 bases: TGCGCCAGCAGTGAAGGGGGACAGGGATCCTACGAGCAGTACTTC.

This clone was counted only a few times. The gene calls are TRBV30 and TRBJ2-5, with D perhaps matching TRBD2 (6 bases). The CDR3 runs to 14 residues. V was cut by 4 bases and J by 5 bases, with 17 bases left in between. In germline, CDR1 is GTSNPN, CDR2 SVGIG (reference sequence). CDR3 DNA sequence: TGTGCCTGGAATCCCTCTAGTGGGGGGGAGACCCAGTACTTC. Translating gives CAWNPSSGGETQYF. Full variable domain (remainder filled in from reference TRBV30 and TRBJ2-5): SQTIHQWPATLVQPVGSPLSLECTVEGTSNPNLYWYRQAAGRGLQLLFYSVGIGQISSEVPQNLSASRPQDRQFILSSKKLLLSDSGFYLCAWNPSSGGETQYFGPGTRLLVL.

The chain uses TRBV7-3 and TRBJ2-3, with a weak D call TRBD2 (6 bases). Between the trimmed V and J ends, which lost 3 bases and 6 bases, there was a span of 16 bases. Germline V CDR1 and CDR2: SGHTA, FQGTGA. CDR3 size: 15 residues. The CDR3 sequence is CASSLAAGFADTQYF. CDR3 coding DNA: TGTGCCAGCAGCTTGGCGGCGGGGTTCGCCGATACGCAGTATTTT.

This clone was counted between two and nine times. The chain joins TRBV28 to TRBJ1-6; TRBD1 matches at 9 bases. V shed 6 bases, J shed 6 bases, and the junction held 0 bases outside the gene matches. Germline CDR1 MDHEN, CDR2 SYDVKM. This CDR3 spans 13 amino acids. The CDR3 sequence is CASRGQGNSPLHF. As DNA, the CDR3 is TGTGCCAGCAGGGGACAGGGTAATTCACCCCTCCACTTT.

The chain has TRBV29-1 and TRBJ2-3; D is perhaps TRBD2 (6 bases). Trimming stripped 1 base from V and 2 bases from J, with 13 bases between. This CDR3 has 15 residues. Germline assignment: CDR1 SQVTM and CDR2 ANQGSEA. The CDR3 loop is CSVEGIAVFTDTQYF. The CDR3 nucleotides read TGCAGCGTTGAAGGGATAGCGGTGTTCACAGATACGCAGTATTTT.

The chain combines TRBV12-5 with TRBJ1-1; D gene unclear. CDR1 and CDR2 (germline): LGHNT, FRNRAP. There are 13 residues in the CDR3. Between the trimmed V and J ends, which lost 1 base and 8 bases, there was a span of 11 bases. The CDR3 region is CASGLEGGLEAFF. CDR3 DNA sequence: TGTGCTAGTGGTTTGGAGGGCGGACTGGAAGCTTTCTTT.

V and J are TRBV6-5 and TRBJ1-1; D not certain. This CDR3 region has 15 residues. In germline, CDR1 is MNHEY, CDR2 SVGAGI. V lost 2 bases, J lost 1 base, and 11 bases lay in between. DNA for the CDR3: TGTGCCAGCAGTTACAAGGGTGGAGGGAACACTGAAGCTTTCTTT. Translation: CASSYKGGGNTEAFF.

CDR3 coding DNA: TGTGCCTGGACGTCAGGAGGGTACGAGCAGTACTTC. It is translated as CAWTSGGYEQYF. V gene TRBV30 combines with J gene TRBJ2-7; the D gene is possibly TRBD2 (6 bases). CDR3 length equals 12 residues. Trimming took off 4 bases at V and 4 bases at J, with 11 bases between the two ends. The germline V gene has CDR1 GTSNPN and CDR2 SVGIG (reference sequence).

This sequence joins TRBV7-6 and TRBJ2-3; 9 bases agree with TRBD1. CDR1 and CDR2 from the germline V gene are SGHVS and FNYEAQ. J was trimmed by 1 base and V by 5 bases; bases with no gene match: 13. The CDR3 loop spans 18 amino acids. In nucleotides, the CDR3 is TGTGCCAGCAGCCCCCTTCGGACAGGGGATTTGGGCACAGATACGCAGTATTTT. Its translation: CASSPLRTGDLGTDTQYF.

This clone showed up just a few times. In DNA form, the CDR3 reads TGTGCCAGCAGTGAAGAAACAGGGACAGGCTACACCTTC. Amino acids: CASSEETGTGYTF. The chain carries TRBV2 and TRBJ1-2, with D possibly being TRBD1 (6 bases). This CDR3 is built from 13 residues. Germline lookup yields CDR1 SNHLY and CDR2 FYNNEI. V lost 1 base and J 8 bases, leaving 11 bases between the germline ends.

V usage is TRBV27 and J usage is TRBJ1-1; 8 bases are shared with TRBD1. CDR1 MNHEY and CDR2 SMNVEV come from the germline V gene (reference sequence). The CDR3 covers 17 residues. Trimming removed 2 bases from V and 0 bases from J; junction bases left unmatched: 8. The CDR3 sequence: CASSLLDRGNVNTEAFF. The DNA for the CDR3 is TGTGCCAGCAGTTTACTTGACAGGGGCAACGTGAACACTGAAGCTTTCTTT.

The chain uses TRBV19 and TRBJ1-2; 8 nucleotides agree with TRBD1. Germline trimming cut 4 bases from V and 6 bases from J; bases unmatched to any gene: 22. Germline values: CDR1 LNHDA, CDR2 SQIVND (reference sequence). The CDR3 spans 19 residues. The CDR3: CASSTPGQGRPESEDGYTF. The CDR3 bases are TGTGCCAGTAGTACTCCCGGACAGGGAAGGCCCGAAAGCGAGGATGGCTACACCTTC.

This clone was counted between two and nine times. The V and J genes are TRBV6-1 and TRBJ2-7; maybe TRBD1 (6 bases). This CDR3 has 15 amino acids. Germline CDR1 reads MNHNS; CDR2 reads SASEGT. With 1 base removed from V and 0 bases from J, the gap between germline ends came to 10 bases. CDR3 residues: CASSEGPGVSYEQYF. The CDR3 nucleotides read TGTGCCAGCAGTGAAGGTCCAGGGGTCTCCTACGAGCAGTACTTC.

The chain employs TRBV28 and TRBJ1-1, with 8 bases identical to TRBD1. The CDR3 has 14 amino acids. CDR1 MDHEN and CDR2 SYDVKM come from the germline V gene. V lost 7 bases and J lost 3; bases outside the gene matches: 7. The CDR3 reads CASKPGTGDTEAFF. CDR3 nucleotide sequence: TGTGCCAGCAAGCCTGGGACAGGCGACACTGAAGCTTTCTTT.